The sequence of this T cell receptor (beta chain) was determined in a study of blood T cell repertoires in COVID-19. Study overall: COVID-19 samples from acute and convalescent phases originated in the United States, Italy and Spain. From T cells, B-cell-depleted T cells, or PBMCs came the material, which was cDNA or gDNA.

As processed by the authors: Counts of nucleated cells, estimated from reference gene primer amplification, were obtained. Some clones are missing from TCRdb's copy, which holds only in-frame ones; the method was immunoSEQ multiplex PCR. The V and J calls and clone size are taken from that table; D and trimming were inferred from the DNA. Of more than 250,000 clones detected, roughly 90% appear once; the ten largest clones hold approximately 17%. Clinical histories supplied by participants themselves formed the basis of cohort assignment. The germline gives CDR1 SQVTM, CDR2 ANQGSEA. This CDR3 region has 14 residues. With 5 bases clipped from V and 0 bases from J, the junction kept 4 bases outside the gene matches.

The chain employs TRBV29-1 and TRBJ2-3; 8 bases match TRBD1. The source material was PBMCs or T cells enriched from blood (not recorded which). The TCR comes from a woman aged 30 to 39 who had recovered from COVID-19. CDR3 DNA: TGCAGCGTTCGACAGGGGTTTAGCACAGATACGCAGTATTTT. Translated, it gives CSVRQGFSTDTQYF.